This TCR beta chain was captured by sequencing in a study of graft-versus-host responses after intestinal transplantation. Overall study findings and caveats: The marrow of recipients harbored GvH clones, and ileum or blood showed some of them first.

Germline trimming cut 3 bases from V and 3 bases from J; bases unmatched to any gene: 5. Germline values: CDR1 MNHNS, CDR2 SASEGT. The CDR3 runs 14 residues. The table came from immunoSEQ multiplex PCR; TCRdb's copy has only in-frame clones and leaves some out. The sample holds roughly 80,000 clones, around 87% seen once. In regard to this clone: The antigen remains unidentified.

Sequenced here: unstimulated CD8+ T cells sorted from spleen or lymph node cells, sampled before transplant. This clonotype was obtained from a human donor who was the organ donor for an intestinal transplant. The rearrangement joins TRBV6-1 to TRBJ2-7; TRBD2 aligns across 7 bases. CDR3 amino acids: CASSEGLLGYEQYF. The CDR3 bases are TGTGCCAGCAGTGAGGGACTATTGGGCTACGAGCAGTACTTC.